This T cell receptor (beta chain) comes out of a study of blood T cell repertoires in COVID-19. Study overall: T cells, B-cell-depleted T cells, or PBMCs supplied cDNA or gDNA.

Clones were sequenced by immunoSEQ multiplex PCR, and TCRdb holds only the in-frame ones, with some missing. The table lists just over 300,000 clones, more than 75% of them singletons. This CDR3 has 15 amino acids. Trimming took off 0 bases at V and 2 bases at J, with 11 bases between the two ends. Germline CDR1 and CDR2: SEHNR and FQNEAQ (reference sequence). Recovery among Cohort 3 donors was established by two negative PCRs, clearance, or symptom resolution. Sequencing used PBMCs or T cells enriched from blood (not recorded which). The origin of this receptor is a man aged 30-40 years who had recovered from COVID-19. The rearrangement joins TRBV7-9 to TRBJ2-7; a possible D gene is TRBD1 (6 bases). CDR3 sequence reads: CASSLAQGRTYEQYF. In DNA form, the CDR3 reads TGTGCCAGCAGCTTAGCCCAGGGGCGAACCTACGAGCAGTACTTC.